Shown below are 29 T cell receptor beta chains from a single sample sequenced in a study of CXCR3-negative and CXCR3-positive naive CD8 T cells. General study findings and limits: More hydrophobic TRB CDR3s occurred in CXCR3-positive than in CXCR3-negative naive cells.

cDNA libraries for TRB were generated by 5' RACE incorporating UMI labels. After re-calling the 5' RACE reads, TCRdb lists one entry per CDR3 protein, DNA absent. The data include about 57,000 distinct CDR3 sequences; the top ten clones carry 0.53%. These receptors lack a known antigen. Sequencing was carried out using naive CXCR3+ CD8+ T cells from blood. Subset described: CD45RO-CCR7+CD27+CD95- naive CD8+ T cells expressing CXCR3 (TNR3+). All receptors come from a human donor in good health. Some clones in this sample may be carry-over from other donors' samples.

The CDR3 loop reads CASSQSQSPLHF. V is TRBV23-1 and J is TRBJ1-6. TRBV23-1 is given ORF status, its function remaining uncertain. This CDR3 has 12 amino acids.

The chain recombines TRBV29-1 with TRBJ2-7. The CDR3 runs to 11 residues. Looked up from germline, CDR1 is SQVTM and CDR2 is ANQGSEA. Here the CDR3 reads CSATETYEQYF.

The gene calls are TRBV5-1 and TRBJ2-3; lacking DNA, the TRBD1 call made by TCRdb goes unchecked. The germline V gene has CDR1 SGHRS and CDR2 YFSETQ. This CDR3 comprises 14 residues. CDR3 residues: CASSLGDRTDTQYF. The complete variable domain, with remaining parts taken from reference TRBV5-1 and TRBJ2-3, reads KAGVTQTPRYLIKTRGQQVTLSCSPISGHRSVSWYQQTPGQGLQFLFEYFSETQRNKGNFPGRFSGRQFSNSRSEMNVSTLELGDSALYLCASSLGDRTDTQYFGPGTRLTVL.

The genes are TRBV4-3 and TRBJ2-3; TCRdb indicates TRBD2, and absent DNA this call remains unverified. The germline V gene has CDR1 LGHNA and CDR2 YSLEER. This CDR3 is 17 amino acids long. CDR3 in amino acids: CASSQERRSGGADTQYF.

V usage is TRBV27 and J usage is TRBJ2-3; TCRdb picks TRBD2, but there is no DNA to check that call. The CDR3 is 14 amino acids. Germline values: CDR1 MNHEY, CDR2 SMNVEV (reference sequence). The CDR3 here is CASSLSPSVDTQYF.

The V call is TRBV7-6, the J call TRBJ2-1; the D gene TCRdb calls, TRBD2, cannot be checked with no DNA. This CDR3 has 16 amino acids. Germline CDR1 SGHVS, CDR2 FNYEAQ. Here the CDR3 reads CASSLARGSPYNEQFF. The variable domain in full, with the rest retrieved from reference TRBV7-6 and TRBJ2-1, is GAGVSQSPRYKVTKRGQDVALRCDPISGHVSLYWYRQALGQGPEFLTYFNYEAQQDKSGLPNDRFSAERPEGSISTLTIQRTEQRDSAMYRCASSLARGSPYNEQFFGPGTRLTVL.

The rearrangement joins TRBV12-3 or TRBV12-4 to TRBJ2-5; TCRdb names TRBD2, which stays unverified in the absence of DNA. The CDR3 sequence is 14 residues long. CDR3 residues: CASRLRGLGETQYF.

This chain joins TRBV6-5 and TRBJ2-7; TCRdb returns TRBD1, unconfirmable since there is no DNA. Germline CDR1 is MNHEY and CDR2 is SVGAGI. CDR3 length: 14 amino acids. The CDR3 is CASSYDRGMAEQYF.

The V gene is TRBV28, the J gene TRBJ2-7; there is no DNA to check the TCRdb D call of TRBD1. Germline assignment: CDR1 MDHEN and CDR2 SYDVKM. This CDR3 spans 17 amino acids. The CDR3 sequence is CASSLVRGPFSSYEQYF.

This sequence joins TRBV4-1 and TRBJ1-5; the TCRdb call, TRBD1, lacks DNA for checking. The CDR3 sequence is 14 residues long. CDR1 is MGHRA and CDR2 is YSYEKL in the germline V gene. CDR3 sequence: CASSQGGALQPQHF.

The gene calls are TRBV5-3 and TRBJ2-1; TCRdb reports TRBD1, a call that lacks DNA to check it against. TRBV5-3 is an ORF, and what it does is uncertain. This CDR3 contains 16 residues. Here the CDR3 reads CARSLEGGPYYNEQFF.

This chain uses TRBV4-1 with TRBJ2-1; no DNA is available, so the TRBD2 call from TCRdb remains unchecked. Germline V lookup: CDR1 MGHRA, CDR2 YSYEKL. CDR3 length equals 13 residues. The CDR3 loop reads CASSQVADSGQFF.

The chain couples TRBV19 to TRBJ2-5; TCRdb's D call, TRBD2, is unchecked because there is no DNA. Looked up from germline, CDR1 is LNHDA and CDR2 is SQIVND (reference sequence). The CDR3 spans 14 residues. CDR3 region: CASSPSGGKETQYF.

The CDR3 region is CASSVARDSYEQYF. The chain has TRBV9 and TRBJ2-7. This CDR3 comprises 14 residues. CDR1 is SGDLS, CDR2 YYNGEE, per germline.

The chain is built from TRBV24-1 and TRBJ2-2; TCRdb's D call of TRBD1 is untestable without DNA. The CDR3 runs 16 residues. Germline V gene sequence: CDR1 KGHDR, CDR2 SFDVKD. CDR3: CATSDSGNPNTGELFF.

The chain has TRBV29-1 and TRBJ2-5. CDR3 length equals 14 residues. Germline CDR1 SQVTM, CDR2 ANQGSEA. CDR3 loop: CSVVWDLHEETQYF.

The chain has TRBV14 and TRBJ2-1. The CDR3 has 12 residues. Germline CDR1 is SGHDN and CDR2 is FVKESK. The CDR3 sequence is CASAARVDEQFF.

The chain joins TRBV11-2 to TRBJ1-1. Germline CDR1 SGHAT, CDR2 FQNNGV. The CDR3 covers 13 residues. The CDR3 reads CASSLVRNTEAFF. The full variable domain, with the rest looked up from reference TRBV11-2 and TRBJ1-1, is EAGVAQSPRYKIIEKRQSVAFWCNPISGHATLYWYQQILGQGPKLLIQFQNNGVVDDSQLPKDRFSAERLKGVDSTLKIQPAKLEDSAVYLCASSLVRNTEAFFGQGTRLTVV.

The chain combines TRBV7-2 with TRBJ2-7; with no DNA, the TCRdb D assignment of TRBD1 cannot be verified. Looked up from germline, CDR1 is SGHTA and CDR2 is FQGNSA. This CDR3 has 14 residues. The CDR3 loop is CASSSGAGNYEQYF.

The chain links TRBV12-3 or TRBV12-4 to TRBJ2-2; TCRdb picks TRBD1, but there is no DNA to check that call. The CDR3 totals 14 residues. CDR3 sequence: CASRTRTGTGELFF.

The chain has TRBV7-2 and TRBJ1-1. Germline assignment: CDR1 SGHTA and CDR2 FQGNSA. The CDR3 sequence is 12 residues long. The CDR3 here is CASSYMNTEAFF.

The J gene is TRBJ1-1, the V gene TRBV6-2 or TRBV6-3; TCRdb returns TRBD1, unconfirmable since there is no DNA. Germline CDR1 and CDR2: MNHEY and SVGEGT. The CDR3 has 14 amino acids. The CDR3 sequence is CASSQGEGSTEAFF.

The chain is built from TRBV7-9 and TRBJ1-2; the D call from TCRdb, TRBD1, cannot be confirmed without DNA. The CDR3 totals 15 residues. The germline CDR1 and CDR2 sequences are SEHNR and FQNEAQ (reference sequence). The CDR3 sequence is CASSLEEGANYGYTF.

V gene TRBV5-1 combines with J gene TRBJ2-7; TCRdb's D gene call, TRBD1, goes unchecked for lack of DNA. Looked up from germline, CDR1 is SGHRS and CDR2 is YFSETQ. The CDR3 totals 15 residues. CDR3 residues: CASSLRTGHTYEQYF.

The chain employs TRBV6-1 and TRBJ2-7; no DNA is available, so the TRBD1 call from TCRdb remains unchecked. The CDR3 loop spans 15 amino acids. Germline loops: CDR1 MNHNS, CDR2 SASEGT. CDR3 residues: CASTEGGTGGIEQYF.

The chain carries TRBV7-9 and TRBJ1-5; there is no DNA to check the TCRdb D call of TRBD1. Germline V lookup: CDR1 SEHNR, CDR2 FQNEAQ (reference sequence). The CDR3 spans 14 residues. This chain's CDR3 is CASSASQGYQPQHF.

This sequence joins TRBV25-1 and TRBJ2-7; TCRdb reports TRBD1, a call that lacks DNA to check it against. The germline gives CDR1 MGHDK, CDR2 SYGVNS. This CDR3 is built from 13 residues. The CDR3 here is CASSATGSYEQYF.

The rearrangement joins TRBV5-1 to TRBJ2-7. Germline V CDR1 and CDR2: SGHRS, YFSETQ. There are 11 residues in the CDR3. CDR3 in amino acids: CASRMVDEQYF.

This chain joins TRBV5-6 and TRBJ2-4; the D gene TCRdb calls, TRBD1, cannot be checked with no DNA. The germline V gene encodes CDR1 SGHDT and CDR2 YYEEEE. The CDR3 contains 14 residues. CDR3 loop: CASSFGTGSDIQYF.